The following is a T cell receptor (beta chain) sequence with its context. Its antigen is unknown. One base away there is no much larger clone; base qualities are not given. One collaborating source in Seattle enrolled patients during active infection and followed them longitudinally through the course of disease. Each collaborating institution followed its own protocols to collect whole blood in K2EDTA tubes. For TCRbeta analysis, collaborators shipped samples in one of three forms: frozen whole blood, isolated PBMCs, or DNA extracted from either of those sample types. The sample comes from a study of blood T cell repertoires in COVID-19 (dated by TCRdb to 2018 to 2021). As for the study more broadly: Collaborator samples came from the United States, Italy and Spain and covered acute and convalescent phases of COVID-19. Where available, HLA class I and class II types were taken from metadata supplied by the sample provider and were not determined by assay-based typing. The repertoires were released in a freely available public database intended as a resource for research on the immune response to SARS-CoV-2. A de-identified subject ID, COVID-19 status, age in years and sex were almost always included in the sample metadata. The samples were drawn from two sources: the first 160 participants of the ongoing ImmuneRACE study, and 950 to 1,500 subjects contributed by 6 global collaborators. The prospective study material was composed of cDNA or gDNA derived from T cells, B-cell-depleted T cells, or PBMCs. Subjects who had been exposed to COVID-19, were actively infected with it, or had recovered from it provided the deeply sampled blood TCRbeta repertoires that made up the dataset. The research as a whole found: How much clinical and demographic metadata was included differed by source and by participant, and the metadata was provided uncurated.

The CDR3 has 15 amino acids, counting the end cysteine and phenylalanine. Just CDR3 DNA is preserved here, 45 bases in frame from base 1. The V end loses 3 bases and the J end loses 10 bases, and a stretch of 20 bases separates them. CDR1 SGHNT and CDR2 YYREEE are derived from the germline V gene (reference sequence). TCRbeta CDR3 regions were amplified from genomic DNA by means of the immunoSEQ Assay, a bias-controlled multiplex PCR. In the authors' own workflow: Nucleated cell counts per sample were estimated from amplification of reference gene primers within the assay. To quantify the absolute abundance of each unique TCRbeta CDR3 rearrangement, sequence reads were collapsed and filtered. For each sample, productive Simpson clonality was calculated by taking the square root of Simpson's diversity index across productive rearrangements. The table comes from immuneACCESS by way of TCRdb, which keeps in-frame sequences with V and J called. Part of the clones is missing from these tables; in studies checked, under half for an unresolved V gene and the rest for unknown reasons. V and J calls and clone size follow that table, whereas D and trimming were derived from the DNA. For this sample the table gives fewer than 700,000 clones, of which roughly nine tenths were detected only once. The ten largest make up around 7.8% of the sample.

The sequenced material came from peripheral blood. The clonotype comes from a woman in her fifties or sixties with COVID-19, enrolled during active disease. The chain is encoded by TRBV5-4 joined to TRBJ2-4; matching of 7 bases hints at TRBD1 as the D gene. The CDR3 here reads CASSSEGQTSSIQYF. In nucleotides, the sequence is TGTGCCAGCAGCTCGGAGGGACAGACAAGCAGTATTCAGTACTTC.